The rows below give T cell receptor beta chains drawn from one sample of a study of OX40 agonist ivuxolimab in advanced cancers. Some clones are missing from TCRdb's copy, which holds only in-frame ones; the method was immunoSEQ multiplex PCR. Here the sample spans 70,000 or so clones, approximately 90% being singletons. The source material was CD4+ or CD8+ T cells sorted from blood, sampled in a trial of the OX40 agonist ivuxolimab. These receptors were collected from an adult with an advanced solid tumor such as melanoma, head and neck, liver or kidney cancer. Both conserved end residues are part of each CDR3. The order of the fields is J gene, D gene, V gene, clone size, CDR3 protein, CDR3 DNA. D genes are given only for firm matches. A clone size is listed for some rows: how often the clone was seen (once, few, many), or a class if it is expanded.

>TRBJ1-2|-|TRBV20-1|-
CSARNGGYTF
TGCAGTGCTAGAAACGGTGGCTACACCTTC
>TRBJ2-7|TRBD2|TRBV6-6|-
CASRELAQSSYEQYF
TGTGCCAGCAGAGAACTAGCGCAGAGCTCCTACGAGCAGTACTTC
>TRBJ2-2|-|TRBV6-4|-
CASSDRLNTGELFF
TGTGCCAGCAGTGACAGACTGAACACCGGGGAGCTGTTTTTT
>TRBJ1-5|-|TRBV19|-
CASSISGGNQPQHF
TGTGCCAGTAGTATTTCAGGGGGCAATCAGCCCCAGCATTTT
>TRBJ1-5|TRBD1|TRBV6-5|-
CASSYDRGKGQPQHF
TGTGCCAGCAGTTATGACAGGGGGAAGGGTCAGCCCCAGCATTTT
>TRBJ2-1|TRBD2|TRBV4-3|-
CASSQDRAGGPHEQFF
TGCGCCAGCAGCCAAGATCGAGCGGGGGGGCCTCATGAGCAGTTCTTC
>TRBJ2-7|-|TRBV30|-
CAWRGGDFNEQYF
TGTGCCTGGAGGGGGGGAGACTTCAACGAGCAGTACTTC
>TRBJ2-7|TRBD1|TRBV5-1|-
CASSGDRGLLDEQYF
TGCGCCAGCAGCGGCGACAGGGGCCTCCTTGACGAGCAGTACTTC
>TRBJ1-5|TRBD1|TRBV11-2|-
CASSLGTAGNRPQHF
TGTGCCAGCAGCCTAGGGACAGCCGGAAATCGGCCCCAGCATTTT
>TRBJ2-6|-|TRBV11-2|-
CASSLLPQAGANVLTF
TGTGCCAGCAGCTTACTCCCGCAGGCTGGGGCCAACGTCCTGACTTTC
>TRBJ1-2|TRBD1|TRBV4-3|-
CASSQDGAGGNYGYTF
TGCGCCAGCAGCCAAGATGGGGCAGGGGGGAACTATGGCTACACCTTC
>TRBJ2-7|-|TRBV27|-
CASSLTTPYEQYF
TGTGCCAGCAGTCTCACAACCCCCTACGAGCAGTACTTC
>TRBJ2-1|TRBD2|TRBV7-9|medium-sized
CASSPPGGGYNEQFF
TGTGCCAGCAGCCCACCCGGCGGGGGGTACAATGAGCAGTTCTTC
>TRBJ2-7|TRBD1|TRBV27|-
CASRLYSGTGDHEQYF
TGTGCCAGCAGACTATACTCCGGGACAGGGGACCACGAGCAGTACTTC
>TRBJ2-3|-|TRBV29-1|-
CSVKYADTQYF
TGCAGCGTTAAGTACGCAGATACGCAGTATTTT
>TRBJ2-1|TRBD2|TRBV27|-
CASRRGGTYNEQFF
TGTGCCAGCAGGCGCGGGGGGACCTACAATGAGCAGTTCTTC
>TRBJ2-1|TRBD2|TRBV10-3|-
CAISDSSGSSYNEQFF
TGTGCCATCAGTGATTCTAGCGGGAGCTCCTACAATGAGCAGTTCTTC
>TRBJ1-2|-|TRBV5-4|-
CASSLNYGYTF
TGTGCCAGCAGCTTGAATTATGGCTACACCTTC
>TRBJ1-2|-|TRBV27|-
CASSLQGSNYGYTF
TGTGCCAGCAGTTTACAGGGTTCTAACTATGGCTACACCTTC
>TRBJ2-1|-|TRBV7-3|-
CASSLLSRVPYNEQFF
TGTGCCAGCAGCTTACTTTCCAGGGTGCCCTACAATGAGCAGTTCTTC
>TRBJ1-1|-|TRBV7-9|-
CASSKPWVGLTEAFF
TGTGCCAGCAGCAAACCCTGGGTCGGGTTGACTGAAGCTTTCTTT
>TRBJ2-7|-|TRBV11-1|-
CASSLVGTPYEQYF
TGTGCCAGCAGCTTAGTAGGGACCCCCTACGAGCAGTACTTC
>TRBJ2-1|-|TRBV23-1|-
CAPSGGNEQFF
TGCGCCCCTTCTGGGGGCAATGAGCAGTTCTTC
>TRBJ1-1|TRBD1|TRBV4-1|-
CASSHARTGGGMNTEAFF
TGCGCCAGCAGCCACGCACGGACAGGGGGTGGAATGAACACTGAAGCTTTCTTT
>TRBJ1-1|-|TRBV19|-
CASRWGENTEAFF
TGTGCCAGTCGGTGGGGGGAGAACACTGAAGCTTTCTTT
>TRBJ1-1|TRBD1|TRBV6-1|-
CASSEFNRGDTEAFF
TGTGCCAGCAGTGAATTTAACAGGGGAGACACTGAAGCTTTCTTT
>TRBJ1-6|TRBD1|TRBV19|-
CASHRGTEGSPLHF
TGTGCCAGTCACCGAGGGACAGAGGGTTCACCCCTCCACTTT
>TRBJ2-1|TRBD2|TRBV5-1|-
CASSAGLAGVYLNEQFF
TGCGCCAGCAGCGCTGGACTAGCGGGAGTTTATTTGAATGAGCAGTTCTTC
>TRBJ2-7|TRBD2|TRBV4-1|once
CASSRPGLADEQYF
TGCGCCAGCAGCCGACCGGGACTAGCCGACGAGCAGTACTTC
>TRBJ2-3|TRBD2|TRBV7-9|-
CASSSVTSERGDTQYF
TGTGCCAGCAGCTCCGTGACTAGCGAGCGGGGAGATACGCAGTATTTT
>TRBJ1-6|-|TRBV27|-
CASSFGSSYNSPLHF
TGTGCCAGCAGTTTCGGGAGCTCCTATAATTCACCCCTCCACTTT
>TRBJ1-2|TRBD1|TRBV7-6|-
CASSLGTGGPGNYGYTF
TGTGCCAGCAGCTTGGGGACAGGGGGCCCGGGTAACTATGGCTACACCTTC
>TRBJ2-7|TRBD1|TRBV6-5|once
CASSYGTGGIYEQYF
TGTGCCAGCAGTTACGGGACAGGGGGAATCTACGAGCAGTACTTC
>TRBJ2-7|TRBD1|TRBV7-8|once
CASSSETGRGAYEQYF
TGTGCCAGCAGCTCCGAGACAGGGAGAGGAGCCTACGAGCAGTACTTC
>TRBJ2-3|-|TRBV9|-
CASSVDNTDTQYF
TGTGCCAGCAGCGTTGACAACACGGATACGCAGTATTTT
>TRBJ2-7|TRBD1|TRBV5-3|-
CARSLRDRVEQYF
TGTGCCAGAAGCTTGAGGGACAGGGTCGAGCAGTACTTC
>TRBJ2-1|-|TRBV6-5|once
CASSYWRGNEQFF
TGTGCCAGCAGTTACTGGAGGGGGAATGAGCAGTTCTTC
>TRBJ2-2|-|TRBV29-1|-
CSVAEGTGELFF
TGCAGCGTTGCTGAGGGAACCGGGGAGCTGTTTTTT
>TRBJ2-3|TRBD2|TRBV19|-
CASSIGSGRAVYTQYF
TGTGCCAGTAGTATAGGTAGCGGGAGGGCCGTTTATACGCAGTATTTT
>TRBJ2-1|-|TRBV6-5|-
CASSYSRQSYNEQFF
TGTGCCAGCAGTTACTCACGGCAGTCCTACAATGAGCAGTTCTTC
>TRBJ1-2|TRBD1|TRBV19|-
CASTPGQAYGYTF
TGTGCCAGTACCCCGGGACAGGCTTATGGCTACACCTTC
>TRBJ1-1|-|TRBV27|-
CASSWATSPNTEAFF
TGTGCCAGCAGTTGGGCAACCTCCCCAAACACTGAAGCTTTCTTT
>TRBJ2-2|-|TRBV11-2|-
CASSLYVQVRQTGELFF
TGTGCCAGCAGCTTATATGTGCAGGTCAGGCAAACCGGGGAGCTGTTTTTT
>TRBJ2-2|TRBD2|TRBV27|-
CASRTNGGARAGELFF
TGTGCCAGCCGGACTAACGGGGGGGCCCGGGCCGGGGAGCTGTTTTTT
>TRBJ2-7|-|TRBV27|-
CASSLLGEDEQYF
TGTGCCAGCAGTTTATTGGGGGAAGACGAGCAGTACTTC
>TRBJ2-7|TRBD1|TRBV28|-
CASRPPTGVNPYEQYF
TGTGCCAGCAGGCCTCCGACAGGGGTAAATCCCTACGAGCAGTACTTC
>TRBJ1-1|-|TRBV27|-
CASSFRQALNTEAFF
TGTGCCAGCAGTTTCAGACAGGCCCTGAACACTGAAGCTTTCTTT
>TRBJ1-6|-|TRBV4-1|once
CASSQGGSPLHF
TGCGCCAGCAGCCAGGGAGGCTCACCCCTCCACTTT
>TRBJ2-5|TRBD1|TRBV30|-
CAWTGTGRETQYF
TGTGCCTGGACCGGGACAGGGAGAGAGACCCAGTACTTC
>TRBJ2-3|-|TRBV7-7|-
CASSLGVSGYTDTQYF
TGTGCTAGCAGCTTAGGTGTTAGCGGTTACACAGATACGCAGTATTTT
>TRBJ1-1|-|TRBV5-6|-
CASSFGPGGTEAFF
TGTGCCAGCAGCTTCGGTCCGGGAGGCACTGAAGCTTTCTTT
>TRBJ2-7|-|TRBV2|-
CASSDPAGLTFYEQYF
TGTGCCAGCAGTGATCCCGCGGGACTTACTTTCTACGAGCAGTACTTC
>TRBJ2-2|-|TRBV28|-
CASSLGRAGGELFF
TGTGCCAGCAGTTTGGGGCGTGCAGGCGGGGAGCTGTTTTTT
>TRBJ1-4|TRBD1|TRBV7-9|-
CASSSRQGLEKLFF
TGTGCCAGCAGCTCTAGACAGGGCCTTGAAAAACTGTTTTTT
>TRBJ2-1|TRBD2|TRBV15|-
CATSRERLAYNEQFF
TGTGCCACCAGCAGAGAGCGACTAGCTTACAATGAGCAGTTCTTC